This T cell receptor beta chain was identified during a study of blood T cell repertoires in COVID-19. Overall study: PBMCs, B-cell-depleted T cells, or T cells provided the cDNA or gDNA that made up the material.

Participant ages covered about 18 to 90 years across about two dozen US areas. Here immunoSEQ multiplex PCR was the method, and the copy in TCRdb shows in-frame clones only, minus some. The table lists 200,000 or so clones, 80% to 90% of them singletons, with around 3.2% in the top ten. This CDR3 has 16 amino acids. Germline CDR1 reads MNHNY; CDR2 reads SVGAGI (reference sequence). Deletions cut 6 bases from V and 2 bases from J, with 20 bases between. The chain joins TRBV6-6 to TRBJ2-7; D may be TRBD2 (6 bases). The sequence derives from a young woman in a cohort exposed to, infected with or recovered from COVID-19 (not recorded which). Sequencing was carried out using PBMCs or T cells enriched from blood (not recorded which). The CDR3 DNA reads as TGTGCCAGCAGCCGGACCCTTCAGGGAGGCACCTACGAGCAGTACTTC. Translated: CASSRTLQGGTYEQYF.